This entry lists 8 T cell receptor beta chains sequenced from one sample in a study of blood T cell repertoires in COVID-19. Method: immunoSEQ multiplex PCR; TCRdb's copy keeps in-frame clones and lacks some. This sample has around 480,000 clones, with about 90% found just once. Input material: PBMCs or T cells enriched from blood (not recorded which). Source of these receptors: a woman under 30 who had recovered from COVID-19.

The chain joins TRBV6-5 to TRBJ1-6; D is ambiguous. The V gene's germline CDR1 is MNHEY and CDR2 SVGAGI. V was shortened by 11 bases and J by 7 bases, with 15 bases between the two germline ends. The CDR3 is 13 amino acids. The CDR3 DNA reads TGTGCCGCTCAACTGGGCTTCAATTCACCCCTCCACTTT. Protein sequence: CAAQLGFNSPLHF.

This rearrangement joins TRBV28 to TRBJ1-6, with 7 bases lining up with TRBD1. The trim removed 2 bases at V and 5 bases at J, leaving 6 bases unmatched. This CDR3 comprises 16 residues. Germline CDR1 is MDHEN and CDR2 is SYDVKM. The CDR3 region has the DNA TGTGCCAGCAGTTTAACCGGGACAGCTCATAATTCACCCCTCCACTTT. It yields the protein CASSLTGTAHNSPLHF.

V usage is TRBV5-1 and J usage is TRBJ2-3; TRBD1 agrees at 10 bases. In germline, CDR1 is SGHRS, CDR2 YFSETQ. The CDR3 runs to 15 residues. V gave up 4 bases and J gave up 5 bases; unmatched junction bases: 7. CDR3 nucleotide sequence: TGCGCCAGCAGCCTCCGGGACAGGGGTCGAGATACGCAGTATTTT. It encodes CASSLRDRGRDTQYF.

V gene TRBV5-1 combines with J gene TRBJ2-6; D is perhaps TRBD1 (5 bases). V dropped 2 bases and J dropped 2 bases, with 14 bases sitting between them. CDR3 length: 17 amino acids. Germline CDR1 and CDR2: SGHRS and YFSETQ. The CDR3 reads CASSFPSDSPGANVLTF. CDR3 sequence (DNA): TGCGCCAGCAGCTTCCCTTCCGACAGCCCTGGGGCCAACGTCCTGACTTTC.

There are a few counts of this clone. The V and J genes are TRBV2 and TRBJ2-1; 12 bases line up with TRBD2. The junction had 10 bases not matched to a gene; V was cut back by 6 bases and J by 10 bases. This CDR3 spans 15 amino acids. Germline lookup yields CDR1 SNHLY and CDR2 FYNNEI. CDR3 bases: TGTGCCAGCAGGGAACTAGCGGGGGGTTTAGGGGAGCAGTTCTTC. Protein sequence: CASRELAGGLGEQFF.

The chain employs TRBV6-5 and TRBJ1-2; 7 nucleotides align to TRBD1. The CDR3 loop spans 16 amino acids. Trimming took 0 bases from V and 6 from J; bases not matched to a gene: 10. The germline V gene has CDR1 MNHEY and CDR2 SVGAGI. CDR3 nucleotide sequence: TGTGCCAGCAGTTACTCCGACACAGGGGATAGGGATGGCTACACCTTC. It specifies CASSYSDTGDRDGYTF.

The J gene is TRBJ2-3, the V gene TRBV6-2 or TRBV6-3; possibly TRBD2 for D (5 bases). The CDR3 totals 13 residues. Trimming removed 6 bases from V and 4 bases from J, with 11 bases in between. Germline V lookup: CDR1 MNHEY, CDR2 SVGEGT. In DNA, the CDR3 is TGTGCCAGCAGCAACTGGGGAGCAGATACGCAGTATTTT. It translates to CASSNWGADTQYF.

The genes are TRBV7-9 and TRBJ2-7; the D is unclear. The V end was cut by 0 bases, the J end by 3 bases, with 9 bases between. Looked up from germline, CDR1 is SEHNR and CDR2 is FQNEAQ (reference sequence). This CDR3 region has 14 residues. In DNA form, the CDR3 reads TGTGCCAGCAGCTTAGCCCAGGCCGACTACGAGCAGTACTTC. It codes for CASSLAQADYEQYF.